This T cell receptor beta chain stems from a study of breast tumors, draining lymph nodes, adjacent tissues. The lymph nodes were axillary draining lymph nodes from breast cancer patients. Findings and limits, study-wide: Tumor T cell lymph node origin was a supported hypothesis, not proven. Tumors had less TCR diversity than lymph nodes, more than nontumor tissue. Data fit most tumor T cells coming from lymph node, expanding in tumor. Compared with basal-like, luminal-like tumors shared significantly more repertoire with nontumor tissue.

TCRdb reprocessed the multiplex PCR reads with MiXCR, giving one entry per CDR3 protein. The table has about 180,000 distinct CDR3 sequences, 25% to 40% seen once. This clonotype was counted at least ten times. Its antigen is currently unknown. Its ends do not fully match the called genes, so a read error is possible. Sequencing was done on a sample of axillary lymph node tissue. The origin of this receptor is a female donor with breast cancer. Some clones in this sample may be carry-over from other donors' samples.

The CDR3 loop is CASSATGTDTQYF. The DNA for the CDR3 is TGTGCTAGCAGCGCAACGGGAACGGATACGCAGTATTTT. The J gene is TRBJ2-3, the V gene TRBV7-7; perhaps TRBD2 as D (5 bases). The CDR3 runs 13 residues. Germline V CDR1 and CDR2: SSHAT, FNYEAQ (reference sequence).